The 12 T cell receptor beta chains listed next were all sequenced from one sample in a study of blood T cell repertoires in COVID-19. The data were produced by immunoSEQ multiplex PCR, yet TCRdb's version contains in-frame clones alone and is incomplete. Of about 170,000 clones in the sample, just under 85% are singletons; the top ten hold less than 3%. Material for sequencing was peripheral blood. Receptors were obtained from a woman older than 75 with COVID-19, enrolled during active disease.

CDR3 DNA sequence: TGTGCCAGCTCACCACCGGTAGTGAACACTGAAGCTTTCTTT. This translates into CASSPPVVNTEAFF. The chain couples TRBV18 to TRBJ1-1; the D is unclear. CDR3 length: 14 residues. Per germline, CDR1 KGHSH and CDR2 LQKENI. Trimming stripped 0 bases from V and 0 bases from J, with 5 bases between.

Here the CDR3 reads CASSADRYEGTDTQYF. CDR3 sequence (DNA): TGTGCCAGCAGCGCCGACAGGTACGAGGGGACAGATACGCAGTATTTT. The gene calls are TRBV7-6 and TRBJ2-3, with D maybe TRBD1 (6 bases). Trimming took 5 bases from V and 3 from J, leaving 18 bases between them. CDR1 SGHVS and CDR2 FNYEAQ come from the germline V gene. The CDR3 totals 16 residues.

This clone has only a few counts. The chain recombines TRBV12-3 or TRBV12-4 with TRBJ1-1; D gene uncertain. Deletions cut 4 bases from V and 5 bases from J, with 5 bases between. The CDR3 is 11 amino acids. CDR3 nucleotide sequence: TGTGCCAGCAGTTCCTTAACTGAAGCTTTCTTT. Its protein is CASSSLTEAFF.

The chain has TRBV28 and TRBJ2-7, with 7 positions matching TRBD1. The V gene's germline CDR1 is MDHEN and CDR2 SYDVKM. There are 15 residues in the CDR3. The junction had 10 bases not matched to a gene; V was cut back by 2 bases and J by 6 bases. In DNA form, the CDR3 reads TGTGCCAGCAGTTTAAACAGGGGTCGGGCGAGCGAGCAGTACTTC. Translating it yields CASSLNRGRASEQYF.

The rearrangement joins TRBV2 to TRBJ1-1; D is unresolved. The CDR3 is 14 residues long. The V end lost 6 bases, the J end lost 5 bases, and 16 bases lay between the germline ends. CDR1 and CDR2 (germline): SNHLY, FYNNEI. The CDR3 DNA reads TGTGCCAGCAGCGGCCTTACGAGAGGGACTGAAGCTTTCTTT. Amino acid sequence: CASSGLTRGTEAFF.

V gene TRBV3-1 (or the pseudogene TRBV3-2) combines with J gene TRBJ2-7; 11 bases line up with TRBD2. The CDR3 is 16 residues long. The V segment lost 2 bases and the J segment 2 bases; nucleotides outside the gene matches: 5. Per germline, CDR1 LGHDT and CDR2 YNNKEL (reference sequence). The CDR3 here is CASSQSLAGGPYEQYF. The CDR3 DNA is TGTGCCAGCAGCCAATCCTTAGCGGGAGGGCCCTACGAGCAGTACTTC.

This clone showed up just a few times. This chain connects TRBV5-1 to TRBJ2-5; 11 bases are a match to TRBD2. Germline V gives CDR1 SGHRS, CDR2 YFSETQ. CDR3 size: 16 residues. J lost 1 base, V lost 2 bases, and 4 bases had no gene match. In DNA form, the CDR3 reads TGCGCCAGCAGCTTTATAGCGGGAGGGCCCCAAGAGACCCAGTACTTC. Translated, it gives CASSFIAGGPQETQYF.

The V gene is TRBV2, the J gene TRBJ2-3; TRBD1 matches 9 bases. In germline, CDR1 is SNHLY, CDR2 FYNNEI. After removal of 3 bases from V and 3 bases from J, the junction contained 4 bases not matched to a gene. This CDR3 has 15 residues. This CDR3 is CASSDNRGRTDTQYF. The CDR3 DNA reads TGTGCCAGCAGTGATAACAGGGGGCGAACAGATACGCAGTATTTT.

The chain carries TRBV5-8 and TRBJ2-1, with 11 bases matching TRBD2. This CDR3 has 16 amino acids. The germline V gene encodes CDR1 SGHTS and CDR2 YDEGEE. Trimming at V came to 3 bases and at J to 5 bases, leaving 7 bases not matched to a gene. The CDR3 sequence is CASSSPGLAVDNEQFF. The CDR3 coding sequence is TGTGCCAGCAGCTCACCGGGACTAGCGGTTGACAATGAGCAGTTCTTC. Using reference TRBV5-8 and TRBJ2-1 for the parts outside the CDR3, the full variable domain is EAGVTQSPTHLIKTRGQQATLRCSPISGHTSVYWYQQALGLGLQFLLWYDEGEERNRGNFPPRFSGRQFPNYSSELNVNALELEDSALYLCASSSPGLAVDNEQFFGPGTRLTVL.

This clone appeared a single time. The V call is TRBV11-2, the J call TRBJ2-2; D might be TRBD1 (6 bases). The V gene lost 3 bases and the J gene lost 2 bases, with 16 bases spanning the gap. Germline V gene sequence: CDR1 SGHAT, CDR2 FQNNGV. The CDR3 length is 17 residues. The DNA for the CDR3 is TGTGCCAGCAGCTTCTCAAGGGGGATATTAAACACCGGGGAGCTGTTTTTT. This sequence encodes CASSFSRGILNTGELFF.

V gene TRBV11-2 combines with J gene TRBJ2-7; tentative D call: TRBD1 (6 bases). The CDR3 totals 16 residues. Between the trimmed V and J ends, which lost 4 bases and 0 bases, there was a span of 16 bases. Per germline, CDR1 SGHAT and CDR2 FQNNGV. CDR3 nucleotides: TGTGCCAGCAGCTGGACCGGGACACCGAGCTCCTACGAGCAGTACTTC. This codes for CASSWTGTPSSYEQYF.

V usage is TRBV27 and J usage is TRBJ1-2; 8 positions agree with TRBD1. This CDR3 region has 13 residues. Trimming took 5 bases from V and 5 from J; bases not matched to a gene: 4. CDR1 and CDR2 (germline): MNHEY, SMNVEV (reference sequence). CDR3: CASSLGTGYGYTF. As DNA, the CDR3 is TGTGCCAGCAGTCTCGGGACAGGATATGGCTACACCTTC.